This is a list of T cell receptor beta chains from one sample in a study of vaccination effects on CD4 cells after COVID-19. Sequencing used immunoSEQ multiplex PCR; TCRdb keeps in-frame clones, though not all of them. The sample shows over 30,000 clones, more than 60% of them seen only once. Antigens for these TCRs are unknown. This specimen was CD4+ T cells from PBMCs cultured with SARS-CoV-2 spike peptides, taken before COVID-19 vaccination. Receptors were obtained from a human donor who received a COVID-19 vaccine. Each CDR3 is given with its conserved first and last residue. Fields, in order: J gene, V gene, clone size, D gene, CDR3 DNA, CDR3 protein. D genes are given only for firm matches. Where a row states a size, it is once, few, many or the class of an expanded clone; other rows omit it.

j_gene: TRBJ2-6; v_gene: TRBV28; abundance: -; d_gene: -; CDR3nt: TGTGCCAGCAGCCCCTTATTTGGGGTCTCTGGGGCCAACGTCCTGACTTTC; CDR3aa: CASSPLFGVSGANVLTF
j_gene: TRBJ1-1; v_gene: TRBV30; abundance: few; d_gene: -; CDR3nt: TGTGCCTGGAACAGGGTAGGCACTGAAGCTTTCTTT; CDR3aa: CAWNRVGTEAFF
j_gene: TRBJ2-3; v_gene: TRBV28; abundance: -; d_gene: TRBD2; CDR3nt: TGTGCCAGCAGTTTTTCCAGCGGGAGGGCCGTACGACGGCGAGATACGCAGTATTTT; CDR3aa: CASSFSSGRAVRRRDTQYF
j_gene: TRBJ1-5; v_gene: TRBV28; abundance: -; d_gene: -; CDR3nt: TGTGCCAGCAGTTCCCCGGGGGGGGCGCCTTCTCAGCCCCAGCATTTT; CDR3aa: CASSSPGGAPSQPQHF
j_gene: TRBJ2-7; v_gene: TRBV7-3; abundance: -; d_gene: TRBD1; CDR3nt: TGTGCCAGCAGCCAGGGACAGGGACCCTACGAGCAGTACTTC; CDR3aa: CASSQGQGPYEQYF
j_gene: TRBJ1-2; v_gene: TRBV7-2; abundance: -; d_gene: -; CDR3nt: TGTGCCAGCAGCCCGGGGGGGGTTTGGGATGGCTACACCTTC; CDR3aa: CASSPGGVWDGYTF
j_gene: TRBJ2-7; v_gene: TRBV19; abundance: -; d_gene: -; CDR3nt: TGTGCCAGTAGTACCCGGACAGCCTTGAACGAGCAGTACTTC; CDR3aa: CASSTRTALNEQYF
j_gene: TRBJ1-4; v_gene: TRBV4-1; abundance: once; d_gene: -; CDR3nt: TGCGCCAGCAGCCCCCTACCCGCGGCAACTAATGAAAAACTGTTTTTT; CDR3aa: CASSPLPAATNEKLFF
j_gene: TRBJ2-7; v_gene: TRBV7-9; abundance: few; d_gene: -; CDR3nt: TGTGCCAGCAGCTTGGGATCCTACGAGCAGTACTTC; CDR3aa: CASSLGSYEQYF
j_gene: TRBJ1-1; v_gene: TRBV5-4; abundance: -; d_gene: TRBD1; CDR3nt: TGTGCCAGCAGCTTCCAGGGGGCGGAGGACTATGAAGCTTTCTTT; CDR3aa: CASSFQGAEDYEAFF
j_gene: TRBJ1-2; v_gene: TRBV6-2/TRBV6-3; abundance: -; d_gene: TRBD1; CDR3nt: TGTGCCAGCAGTTACTCGATGGGGACAGGGGACTATGGCTACACCTTC; CDR3aa: CASSYSMGTGDYGYTF
j_gene: TRBJ2-7; v_gene: TRBV7-2; abundance: -; d_gene: -; CDR3nt: TGTGCCAGCAGCTTGGACGGGGGGCCCTACGAGCAGTACTTC; CDR3aa: CASSLDGGPYEQYF
j_gene: TRBJ2-5; v_gene: TRBV14; abundance: -; d_gene: TRBD2; CDR3nt: TGTGCCAGCAGCTTTGGCCCGGGAGGGCGGTACTTC; CDR3aa: CASSFGPGGRYF
j_gene: TRBJ1-2; v_gene: TRBV2; abundance: few; d_gene: -; CDR3nt: TGTGCCAGCAGTGAAGCAGGGGCGCGAAGCTACACCTTC; CDR3aa: CASSEAGARSYTF
j_gene: TRBJ1-2; v_gene: TRBV19; abundance: few; d_gene: -; CDR3nt: TGTGCCAGTAGCTTCGCCGACAGTCCCTATGGCTACACCTTC; CDR3aa: CASSFADSPYGYTF
j_gene: TRBJ2-1; v_gene: TRBV4-1; abundance: -; d_gene: TRBD2; CDR3nt: TGCGCCAGCAGCCAAGACAGCGGGGGGATGATCTTGCATGAGCAGTTCTTC; CDR3aa: CASSQDSGGMILHEQFF
j_gene: TRBJ2-5; v_gene: TRBV18; abundance: -; d_gene: -; CDR3nt: TGTGCCAGCTCACCACCGGAGACAGGTTCGAAGACCCAGTACTTC; CDR3aa: CASSPPETGSKTQYF
j_gene: TRBJ1-2; v_gene: TRBV12-3/TRBV12-4; abundance: -; d_gene: -; CDR3nt: TGTGCCAGCAGTCCCGGGCCTAGAGATGGCTACACCTTC; CDR3aa: CASSPGPRDGYTF
j_gene: TRBJ1-3; v_gene: TRBV19; abundance: -; d_gene: -; CDR3nt: TGTGCCAGTAGTATGGCCCCCACAGGTCCCGGAAACACCATATATTTT; CDR3aa: CASSMAPTGPGNTIYF
j_gene: TRBJ1-6; v_gene: TRBV7-2; abundance: -; d_gene: -; CDR3nt: TGTGCCAGCAGCTCGCCGCCGGGGGCTCGGAGTTCACCCCTCCACTTT; CDR3aa: CASSSPPGARSSPLHF
j_gene: TRBJ2-7; v_gene: TRBV14; abundance: few; d_gene: -; CDR3nt: TGTGCCAGCAGCCAAGCCGCGGCAGCTTACTCCTACGAGCAGTACTTC; CDR3aa: CASSQAAAAYSYEQYF
j_gene: TRBJ2-5; v_gene: TRBV15; abundance: -; d_gene: TRBD2; CDR3nt: TGTGCCACCAGCCCCGGGGGGGCCCGGGAGACCCAGTACTTC; CDR3aa: CATSPGGARETQYF
j_gene: TRBJ1-4; v_gene: TRBV5-4; abundance: -; d_gene: TRBD1; CDR3nt: TGTGCCAGCAGCTTGGACCTGGGACAGGGAGAAAAACTGTTTTTT; CDR3aa: CASSLDLGQGEKLFF
j_gene: TRBJ2-7; v_gene: TRBV6-5; abundance: -; d_gene: TRBD1; CDR3nt: TGTGCCAGCTTCGCGCCCGGGACAGGGGCCTACGAGCAGTACTTC; CDR3aa: CASFAPGTGAYEQYF
j_gene: TRBJ2-5; v_gene: TRBV18; abundance: -; d_gene: TRBD2; CDR3nt: TGTGCCAGCTCCCTCTTAATAGCGGGAGGAGAAGAGACCCAGTACTTC; CDR3aa: CASSLLIAGGEETQYF
j_gene: TRBJ2-7; v_gene: TRBV6-5; abundance: once; d_gene: TRBD1; CDR3nt: TGTGCCAGCCAGGGGGGACAGGGGGCCTACGAGCAGTACTTC; CDR3aa: CASQGGQGAYEQYF
j_gene: TRBJ1-6; v_gene: TRBV6-1; abundance: few; d_gene: -; CDR3nt: TGTGCCAGCAGTGAGTCCGCGCGATATAATTCACCCCTCCACTTT; CDR3aa: CASSESARYNSPLHF
j_gene: TRBJ1-4; v_gene: TRBV6-4; abundance: -; d_gene: -; CDR3nt: TGTGCCAGCAGTGCCAGCAGGGTGGTGAATGAAAAACTGTTTTTT; CDR3aa: CASSASRVVNEKLFF
j_gene: TRBJ2-7; v_gene: TRBV6-5; abundance: -; d_gene: -; CDR3nt: TGTGCCAGCAGCCCGGGACTCTCAAACCCCTACGAGCAGTACTTC; CDR3aa: CASSPGLSNPYEQYF
j_gene: TRBJ1-1; v_gene: TRBV28; abundance: once; d_gene: TRBD1; CDR3nt: TGTGCCAGCAGCGACAGGGGGTGGATGAACACTGAAGCTTTCTTT; CDR3aa: CASSDRGWMNTEAFF
j_gene: TRBJ1-5; v_gene: TRBV9; abundance: once; d_gene: -; CDR3nt: TGTGCCAGCAGCGTAGGATCGGACAATCAGCCCCAGCATTTT; CDR3aa: CASSVGSDNQPQHF
j_gene: TRBJ2-7; v_gene: TRBV11-2; abundance: -; d_gene: TRBD2; CDR3nt: TGTGCCAGCAGCCCTTTACCGGGACTAGGGCCTTACGAGCAGTACTTC; CDR3aa: CASSPLPGLGPYEQYF
j_gene: TRBJ2-7; v_gene: TRBV5-1; abundance: -; d_gene: -; CDR3nt: TGCGCCAGCAGCTTTTCCAGGGACGGCCACGAGCAGTACTTC; CDR3aa: CASSFSRDGHEQYF
j_gene: TRBJ1-2; v_gene: TRBV6-1; abundance: -; d_gene: TRBD1; CDR3nt: TGTGCCAGCAGTGAAGGCGGACAGGGCGGAGGCTACACCTTC; CDR3aa: CASSEGGQGGGYTF
j_gene: TRBJ1-1; v_gene: TRBV4-1; abundance: -; d_gene: -; CDR3nt: TGCGCCAGCAGCCAACAGGGGAGCCCGAACACTGAAGCTTTCTTT; CDR3aa: CASSQQGSPNTEAFF
j_gene: TRBJ2-1; v_gene: TRBV27; abundance: few; d_gene: -; CDR3nt: TGTGCCAGCAGTTTATCACTCCCAAGGTACAATGAGCAGTTCTTC; CDR3aa: CASSLSLPRYNEQFF
j_gene: TRBJ1-6; v_gene: TRBV7-2; abundance: -; d_gene: -; CDR3nt: TGTGCCAGCAGCTTAAGTATGTGGGCCAGCACCTATAATTCACCCCTCCACTTT; CDR3aa: CASSLSMWASTYNSPLHF
j_gene: TRBJ2-7; v_gene: TRBV5-1; abundance: -; d_gene: TRBD1; CDR3nt: TGCGCCAGCAGCTTACGACAGGGGGGGAACTACGAGCAGTACTTC; CDR3aa: CASSLRQGGNYEQYF